This T cell receptor (beta chain) was recorded in a study of cytomegalovirus exposure and HLA in healthy donors (dated by TCRdb to about 2017). Context from the whole study: An earlier analysis of approximately 640 of the donors reported 250 to 300 Gb of sequence data and some 100 million unique TCR beta sequences from 190 million or so T cells. About 300 gigabases of sequencing data and 70 million to 100 million unique TCR sequences were included in an early release covering under 650 HLA-typed donors. The genetic ancestry cluster associated with self-reported Caucasian donors included roughly 84% of the 300 to 400 genotyped donors. The study was designed to test whether signatures of past pathogen exposure could be identified by cataloging public T cell receptors. The T cell repertoires of 666 subjects were profiled by immunosequencing and related to cytomegalovirus serostatus. Besides the first cohort of 666 subjects, a separate validation cohort made up of over a hundred different subjects was used. To predict cytomegalovirus infection status, the study brought together high-throughput TCR immunosequencing, statistical association of individual TCRs with disease status, and machine learning. In a later analysis, previously published TCR beta repertoires from 666 donors were re-analyzed and high-resolution HLA genotyping was added so that TCR occurrence patterns could be studied. The later analysis used no new phenotypic data to find candidate immune exposures, relying instead on TCR beta sequences and their occurrence across donors. An earlier analysis of nearly 600 of the donors applied high-throughput TCR beta sequencing to assess whether each TCR beta V gene segment acted as functional or pseudogenic. Donor age, sex, ethnicity and CMV serostatus were compiled together with the repertoire data. Genome-wide SNP genotypes for about three fifths of the roughly 670 donors were used in a later genetic analysis, which treated that subset as a discovery cohort. All discovery cohort repertoires had been generated on a single sequencing platform. Both class I and class II loci were covered by HLA typing, at four-digit resolution. The number of typed donors differed by locus: roughly 620-630 for A, B, C, DRB1 and DQB1; approximately 540 for DQA1; about 600 for DPA1; and some 470 for DPB1. Because of strong linkage in the cohort, five DR-DQ haplotypes were treated as single units for association and clustering. Across roughly 420 genotyped donors of the cohort, an average of approximately 240,000 unique TCR beta nucleotide sequences per donor were sequenced, and approximately 17% of those sequences were non-productive. Overall results and qualifications from the work: The study listed 164 TCR beta chains as associated with cytomegalovirus. Some 15 rarely observed V segments, including chromosome 9 orphons, were excluded from the earlier analysis of a few hundred of the donors because counts were too low. Cytomegalovirus status was reported to be diagnosed by the classifier with high specificity and sensitivity in both the original and validation cohorts. The 87-base-pair reads could not distinguish some IMGT-functional V segments, including TRBV6-2 and TRBV6-3, so those segments were excluded. A later analysis associated 16,951 TCR beta sequences with specific HLA alleles at a false discovery rate of 0.05. A later analysis found that most CMV-associated TCR beta chains appeared HLA-restricted, with HLA associations seemingly driven largely by CMV exposure. V-gene and J-gene trimming of TCR beta chains was associated with a missense DCLRE1C variant in a later genetic analysis, and the association was replicated in an independent cohort. The authors suggested that the approach could potentially be extended to other disease states and immunological phenotypes. A few of the identified cytomegalovirus-associated TCR beta chains were confirmed in vitro to be specific for cytomegalovirus antigens. Because some donors lacked HLA typing at each locus, the association tests relied only on the typed subset. CMV serostatus was the only immune exposure information available for the cohort. A later genetic analysis reported fewer N-insertions in productive TCRs among donors in an Asian-associated ancestry cluster than the roughly 670-donor mean. A further reported finding was that TCR beta sequences accurately predicted the HLA-A and HLA-B alleles for most subjects in the first cohort. Correlated functional status among segregating V segments might be attributable to linkage disequilibrium, but an unknown experimental factor could not be ruled out. Only TCR beta chains were sequenced in this cohort, and the absence of alpha or paired-chain data limited detectable features. The presence/absence analyses assumed that sequencing depth was roughly uniform across donors, and that assumption may not be true. An earlier analysis of some 560 of the donors showed that most TCR beta V segments appeared in productive rearrangements either about 90% or about 30% of the time, which broadly matched IMGT annotations. Several of the top co-occurrence clusters appeared to be linked to parvovirus B19, influenza, CMV and Epstein-Barr virus, according to a later analysis. In a later analysis, HLA-associated TCR beta chains showed more clonal expansion and lower generation probabilities than non-associated chains that were equally common. Most TCR sequences were seen in very few donors, while some public TCRs were found in many individuals. Assigning TCR associations to individual alleles was difficult when HLA alleles, especially DR and DQ, strongly co-occurred. According to a later analysis, TCR association rates differed among HLA loci, with DRB1 alleles showing the most associated TCRs and HLA-C alleles showing the fewest. A group of highly shared sequence variants was considered likely to be a technical artifact of the sequencing pipeline.

Points on this clone: No antigen is known for it. One base away there is no much larger clone; base qualities are not given.

Library construction relied on the immunoSEQ multiplex PCR assay. For the multiplex PCR, a mixture combining 60 forward primers for TCR Vbeta segments and 13 reverse primers for TCR Jbeta segments was used. A multiplex PCR assay on genomic DNA amplified the CDR3 region of rearranged TCR beta genes. On the Illumina HiSeq System, the amplified TCR beta libraries were sequenced as 87-base-pair reads. The study's processing was this. A later analysis counted about 80 million unique TCR beta chains across the 690 or so repertoires, and 10 million to 11 million of these chains were shared by at least two donors. To remove PCR and sequencing errors, raw reads were error-corrected and collapsed into unique sequences using a nearest-neighbor algorithm that merged closely related sequences. CDR3 sequences were aligned to IMGT reference sequences to assign V, D and J gene segments. Each retained sequence needed at least a six-nucleotide match to both a V gene segment and a J gene segment. Rearrangements were classified as productive when the CDR3 lacked stop codons and remained in frame with V and J, and all other rearrangements were classified as non-productive. CDR3 was defined according to IMGT convention as the region running from the second conserved V-encoded cysteine to the conserved J-encoded phenylalanine. The earlier analysis of 500 to 650 of the donors excluded any sequence lacking an unambiguous match to a single V gene segment. An earlier analysis of 450 to 650 of the donors called V segments functional above 56.7% productive rearrangements and segregating when the between-donor standard deviation exceeded 5%. A statistical classification framework was built for diagnosing cytomegalovirus status from the catalog of TCR beta chain sequences. In a later analysis, V and J genes were assigned by comparing TCR nucleotide sequences against IMGT/GENE-DB human TR gene sequences. Using the TCRdist pipeline, a later analysis assigned CDR3 sequences along with most-parsimonious VDJ recombination scenarios. In a later analysis, each TCR beta chain was defined by its CDR3 amino acid sequence together with its V-gene family, and reads lacking a unique V-gene family were excluded. As a way to deal with suspected cross-contamination and a sequencing artifact, a later analysis dropped 450 to 600 nucleotide sequences that were highly shared and had low generation probability. A later analysis calculated a clonal expansion index for each public chain from normalized within-repertoire ranks of inferred template counts. A later analysis computed generation probabilities with a VDJ recombination model fitted to out-of-frame rearrangements, and checked the results against IGoR. In a later analysis, hypergeometric tests were used to score TCR-TCR, TCR-HLA and TCR-CMV co-occurrence, with a repertoire-size bias correction applied to TCR pairs. False discovery rates were estimated in a later analysis by permuting HLA or CMV assignments 20 times. In a later analysis, co-occurring TCRs were grouped using DBSCAN, and TCRdist sequence similarity was added for clustering within HLA-allele-positive subsets. Repertoires with fewer than 30,000 or more than 120,000 public chains were left out of co-occurrence clustering, as were five repertoires with anomalous nucleotide sharing. TCRdb stores this immuneACCESS table with in-frame sequences only. Part of the clones is absent; in the studies checked, under half of the shortfall reflects unresolved V genes, and no reason is known for the rest. The V and J calls and the clone size are those of that table, but D and trimming were determined from the DNA. This sample gives 150,000 to 200,000 clones in total; roughly 65% of them show up just once. The leading ten clones occupy just under 4.5% of the sample.

In total, approximately 610 healthy bone marrow donors made up the cohort. At the time of sampling, all cohort members were nominally healthy, though unrecorded immune exposures were likely present. The donor was CMV seropositive and belonged to the group of 250 to 300 seropositive cohort members. A peripheral blood sample was provided by each donor, and peripheral blood mononuclear cells were used for TCR beta sequencing. The Qiagen DNeasy Blood Extraction Kit was used to extract genomic DNA from the blood cell samples. The CDR3 contains 14 residues, cysteine and phenylalanine counted. Only the CDR3 part of the read is kept: 42 bases, read in frame from the first base. The germline ends are 7 bases apart after V is trimmed by 3 bases and J by 0 bases. CDR1 and CDR2, looked up from the germline V gene (reference sequence), are PRHDT and FYEKMQ.

This receptor chain uses TRBV13 and TRBJ2-3; tentative D gene TRBD1, with 6 bases matching. The receptor comes from a young woman in good health and CMV-seropositive. Sample: PBMCs. At the DNA level, the sequence is TGTGCCAGCAGCTTGGACAGTAGCACAGATACGCAGTATTTT. Translated, this is CASSLDSSTDTQYF.